Shown below are 2 T cell receptor beta chains from a single sample sequenced in a study of STAT5B mutations in CD4+ large granular lymphocyte leukemia. Sequencing was performed with immunoSEQ multiplex PCR; in TCRdb, only in-frame clones are kept and a portion is missing. The sample records approximately 40,000 clones, around 84% being singletons. Sequenced sample: CD4+ T cells from blood buffy coats. The receptors were gathered from a human donor in good health.

The gene calls are TRBV7-9 and TRBJ2-1; D not resolved. The germline gives CDR1 SEHNR, CDR2 FQNEAQ (reference sequence). The CDR3 is made up of 11 amino acids. V lost 5 bases to trimming and J lost 6 bases, with 5 bases between them. The CDR3 coding sequence is TGTGCCAGCAGCGGCAGCAATGAGCAGTTCTTC. It yields the protein CASSGSNEQFF.

The chain has TRBV6-5 and TRBJ1-4; the match to TRBD1 covers 7 bases. Per the germline V gene, CDR1 is MNHEY and CDR2 is SVGAGI. Unmatched junction bases numbered 9, after V lost 6 bases and J lost 8 bases. The CDR3 is made up of 14 amino acids. The CDR3 here is CASSPMAGGEKLFF. CDR3 nucleotides: TGTGCCAGCAGCCCGATGGCAGGGGGGGAAAAACTGTTTTTT.